Each of the 15 T cell receptor beta chains below was sequenced from the same sample in a study of OX40 agonist ivuxolimab in advanced cancers. The table came from immunoSEQ multiplex PCR; TCRdb's copy has only in-frame clones and leaves some out. The sample lists 50,000 to 60,000 clones; 82% were seen once. Here the sequenced sample was CD4+ or CD8+ T cells sorted from blood, taken in a trial of the OX40 agonist ivuxolimab. The source of these receptors is an adult with an advanced solid tumor such as melanoma, head and neck, liver or kidney cancer.

J is TRBJ2-1 and V is TRBV27, with D uncertain. Trimming took off 8 bases at V and 10 bases at J, with 15 bases between the two ends. The CDR3 loop spans 12 amino acids. The germline V gene has CDR1 MNHEY and CDR2 SMNVEV (reference sequence). CDR3 nucleotide sequence: TGTGCCAGCCGGAAGGTCATCAGCGAGCAGTTCTTC. The encoded protein is CASRKVISEQFF.

This clone was detected only once. The CDR3 loop reads CASSLAYSGRTGSTEAFF. Here the CDR3 DNA reads TGCGCCAGCAGCTTGGCATACTCGGGAAGGACGGGATCCACTGAAGCTTTCTTT. The V and J genes are TRBV5-1 and TRBJ1-1, with D unclear. The CDR3 consists of 18 residues. The germline gives CDR1 SGHRS, CDR2 YFSETQ. Trimming removed 0 bases from V and 4 bases from J, with 22 bases in between.

The chain couples TRBV11-2 to TRBJ2-1, with D possibly being TRBD2 (6 bases). V dropped 3 bases and J dropped 5 bases, with 11 bases sitting between them. CDR1 SGHAT and CDR2 FQNNGV come from the germline V gene. CDR3 length: 14 amino acids. As DNA, the CDR3 is TGTGCCAGCAGCTTCACGGGACTCAACAATGAGCAGTTCTTC. Translated: CASSFTGLNNEQFF.

The chain links TRBV9 to TRBJ2-2, with TRBD1 as a possible D gene (5 bases). The V gene lost 0 bases and the J gene lost 8 bases, with 17 bases spanning the gap. The CDR3 runs to 16 residues. The germline V gene encodes CDR1 SGDLS and CDR2 YYNGEE. The CDR3 sequence: CASSVASRTSGGELFF. The CDR3 DNA reads TGTGCCAGCAGCGTAGCATCTCGGACATCAGGGGGGGAGCTGTTTTTT.

The CDR3 is CASSPDLSAGGTDTQYF. For the CDR3, the DNA is TGCGCCAGCAGCCCAGACCTCTCGGCGGGGGGCACAGATACGCAGTATTTT. The chain employs TRBV4-3 and TRBJ2-3, with 7 bases lining up with TRBD2. The V segment lost 4 bases and the J segment 1 base; nucleotides outside the gene matches: 11. The CDR3 contains 17 residues. Germline values: CDR1 LGHNA, CDR2 YSLEER.

This rearrangement joins TRBV7-2 to TRBJ1-6; D remains unclear. The V end was cut by 1 base, the J end by 9 bases, with 13 bases between. Germline V CDR1 and CDR2: SGHTA, FQGNSA. The CDR3 sequence is 15 residues long. The DNA of the CDR3 is TGTGCCAGCAGCTTAGACATAAGGCGAGGTTCACCCCTCCACTTT. Translated, it gives CASSLDIRRGSPLHF.

This chain uses TRBV9 with TRBJ2-2; a possible D gene is TRBD1 (5 bases). Germline values: CDR1 SGDLS, CDR2 YYNGEE. This CDR3 has 18 residues. Trimming removed 4 bases at V and 2 bases at J, with 21 bases between. The CDR3 nucleotides read TGTGCCAGCAGCCCTACAATATCGACAGAATTTAACACCGGGGAGCTGTTTTTT. Protein sequence: CASSPTISTEFNTGELFF.

This clone was observed a single time. CDR3 DNA sequence: TGCGCCAGCAGCCATTCAACCCCGGGACAAAATGGGGGAAAACTGTTTTTT. The encoded protein is CASSHSTPGQNGGKLFF. The rearrangement joins TRBV4-3 to TRBJ1-4, with D perhaps matching TRBD1 (6 bases). Trimming took off 3 bases at V and 10 bases at J, with 24 bases between the two ends. This CDR3 contains 17 residues. Per germline, CDR1 LGHNA and CDR2 YSLEER.

The chain recombines TRBV29-1 with TRBJ1-2; D is possibly TRBD1 (5 bases). CDR3 length: 13 amino acids. V shed 4 bases and J shed 2 bases, with 11 bases lying between them. The germline V gene has CDR1 SQVTM and CDR2 ANQGSEA. CDR3 sequence: CSVGEGMNYGYTF. The CDR3 DNA is TGCAGCGTTGGGGAGGGGATGAACTATGGCTACACCTTC.

This clone was seen a few times. The DNA is omitted, as the CDR3 cannot be located on it reliably, and the CDR3 follows TCRdb's listing. The chain uses TRBV25-1 and TRBJ1-1. 14 amino acids form the CDR3, both terminal residues included. Germline-derived CDR1 and CDR2 are MGHDK and SYGVNS. Here the CDR3 reads CASSEFGPGREAFF.

This chain joins TRBV11-2 and TRBJ2-1; D ambiguous. CDR3 size: 10 residues. Germline V lookup: CDR1 SGHAT, CDR2 FQNNGV. V gave up 2 bases and J gave up 9 bases, with 2 bases separating them. Here the CDR3 reads CASSLSEQFF. DNA of the CDR3: TGTGCCAGCAGCTTAAGTGAGCAGTTCTTC.

The CDR3 DNA reads as TGTGCCAGCAGACCCCCGGGCGGTTATAATTCACCCCTCCACTTT. Its protein is CASRPPGGYNSPLHF. V usage is TRBV6-5 and J usage is TRBJ1-6; no clear D. CDR1 MNHEY and CDR2 SVGAGI come from the germline V gene. CDR3 length equals 15 residues. V was clipped by 6 bases and J by 4 bases, with 13 bases between them.

This chain connects TRBV2 to TRBJ1-3, with D tentatively TRBD1 (5 bases). The CDR3 runs 13 residues. Trimming cost V 7 bases and J 2 bases, with 9 bases left between them. In germline, CDR1 is SNHLY, CDR2 FYNNEI. DNA of the CDR3: TGTGCCAGCAATCTCAGGGCTGGAAACACCATATATTTT. This gives the protein CASNLRAGNTIYF.

The chain couples TRBV5-6 to TRBJ1-1; tentatively, D is TRBD1 (5 bases). The CDR3 has 12 residues. Between the trimmed V and J ends, which lost 2 bases and 11 bases, there was a span of 13 bases. Germline V CDR1 and CDR2: SGHDT, YYEEEE. CDR3 loop: CASSFGARDAFF. The CDR3, as DNA: TGTGCCAGCAGCTTTGGGGCAAGGGATGCTTTCTTT.

This clone appeared once. The J gene is TRBJ2-3, the V gene TRBV4-3, with TRBD2 identical over 12 bases. The CDR3 covers 17 residues. Germline values: CDR1 LGHNA, CDR2 YSLEER. V dropped 1 base and J dropped 6; count of bases not matched to a gene: 8. The CDR3 DNA follows: TGCGCCAGCAGCCAAGGTCTAGCGGGGGGGCTCACTGATACGCAGTATTTT. This encodes CASSQGLAGGLTDTQYF.